The clone carrying this TCR beta chain was detected a few times. What it binds is unknown. This sample was taken from a study of CD8 T cells in ankylosing spondylitis. Broader study findings: Ankylosing spondylitis blood seemed to carry a telltale TCR beta motif made of about 8 highly homologous variants. Disease-associated clonotypes exhibited CD8+ identity and were relatively infrequent in peripheral blood. Significantly higher representation of disease-linked clones was reported for matched ankylosing spondylitis synovial fluid. Some motif variants were previously reported in reactive arthritis synovial fluid and blood.

Preparation of TCR beta libraries was done by quantitative 5'-RACE with molecular barcodes. TCRdb passed the 5' RACE reads through MiXCR, listing each CDR3 protein once. The sample records almost 400,000 distinct CDR3 sequences, around 20% being singletons. Germline CDR1 SGHTA, CDR2 FQGNSA. The CDR3 sequence is 16 residues long. Trimming stripped 1 base from V and 2 bases from J, with 13 bases between. Specimen: blood, either unsorted or a sorted T cell fraction (not recorded which). This rearrangement joins TRBV7-2 to TRBJ2-3; D remains ambiguous. This TCR derives from a male donor with ankylosing spondylitis. CDR3 nucleotide sequence: TGTGCCAGCAGCTTAGATGGGCGGAGAAACACAGATACGCAGTATTTT. It is translated as CASSLDGRRNTDTQYF.